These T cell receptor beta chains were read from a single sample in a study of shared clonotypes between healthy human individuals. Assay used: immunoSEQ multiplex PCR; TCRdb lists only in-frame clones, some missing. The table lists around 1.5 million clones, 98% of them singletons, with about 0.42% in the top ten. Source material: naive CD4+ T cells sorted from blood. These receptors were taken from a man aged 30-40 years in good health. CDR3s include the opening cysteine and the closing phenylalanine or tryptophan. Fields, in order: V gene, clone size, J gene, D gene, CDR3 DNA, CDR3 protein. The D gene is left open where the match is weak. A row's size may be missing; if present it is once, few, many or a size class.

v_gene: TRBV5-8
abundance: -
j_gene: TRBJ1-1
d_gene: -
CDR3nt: TGTGCCAGCAGCTTGGACGCCGGGGCCAGGGACACTGAAGCTTTCTTT
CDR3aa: CASSLDAGARDTEAFF

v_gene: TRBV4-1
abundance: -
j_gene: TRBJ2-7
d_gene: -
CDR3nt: TGCGCCAGCAGCGTCCGGGACGGAAGCTACGAGCAGTACTTC
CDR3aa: CASSVRDGSYEQYF

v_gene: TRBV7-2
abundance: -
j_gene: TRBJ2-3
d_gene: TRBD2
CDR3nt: TGTGCCAGCAGCTACTACTCACTAGCGGGGCTCCCAGATACGCAGTATTTT
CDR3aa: CASSYYSLAGLPDTQYF

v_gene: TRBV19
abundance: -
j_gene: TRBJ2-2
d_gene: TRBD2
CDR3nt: TGTGCCACCAAACTAGCGGGAGACCTCGGGGAGCTGTTTTTT
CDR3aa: CATKLAGDLGELFF

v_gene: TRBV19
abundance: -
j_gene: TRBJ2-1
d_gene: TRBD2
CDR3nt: TGTGCCAGTAGTACTCGGACTAGCGGTAACTACAATGAGCAGTTCTTC
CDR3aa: CASSTRTSGNYNEQFF

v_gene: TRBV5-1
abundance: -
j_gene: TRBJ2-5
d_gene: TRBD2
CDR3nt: TGCGCCAGCAGCTTGGGGACTAGCGGGTACCAAGAGACCCAGTACTTC
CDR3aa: CASSLGTSGYQETQYF

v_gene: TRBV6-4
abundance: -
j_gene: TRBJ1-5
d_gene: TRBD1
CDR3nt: TGTGCCAGCAGTGAGGTGCGGACAGGGGAGAAGTTACAGCCCCAGCATTTT
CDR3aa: CASSEVRTGEKLQPQHF

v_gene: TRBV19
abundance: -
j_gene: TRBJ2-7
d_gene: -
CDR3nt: TGTGCCAGCTCCCGGGCAGGGGTCTACGAGCAGTACTTC
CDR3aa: CASSRAGVYEQYF

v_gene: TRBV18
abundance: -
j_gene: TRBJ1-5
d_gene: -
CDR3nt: TGTGCCAGCTCACCATCCGGGACACCTAGCAATCAGCCCCAGCATTTT
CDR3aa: CASSPSGTPSNQPQHF

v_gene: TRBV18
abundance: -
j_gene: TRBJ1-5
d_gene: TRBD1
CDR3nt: TGTGCCAGCTCACCAGGGAGACAGGGAGTGGGTCAGCCCCAGCATTTT
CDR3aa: CASSPGRQGVGQPQHF

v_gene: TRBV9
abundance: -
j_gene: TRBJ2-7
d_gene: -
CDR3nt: TGTGCCAGCAGCGTAGCCGATCCCTCCTACGAGCAGTACTTC
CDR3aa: CASSVADPSYEQYF

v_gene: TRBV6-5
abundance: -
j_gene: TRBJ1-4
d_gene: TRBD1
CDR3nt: TGTGCCAGCAGTGGGGACAGGAGAGCTAATGAAAAACTGTTTTTT
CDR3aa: CASSGDRRANEKLFF

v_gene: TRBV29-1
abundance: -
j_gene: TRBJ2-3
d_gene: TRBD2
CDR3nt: TGCAGCGTTCGGACTAGCGGGAGACCCATGCCGGTAGATACGCAGTATTTT
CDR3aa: CSVRTSGRPMPVDTQYF

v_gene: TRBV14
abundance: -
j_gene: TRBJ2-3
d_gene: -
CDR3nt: TGTGCCAGCAGCCTTGAGAATACGCAGTATTTT
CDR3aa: CASSLENTQYF

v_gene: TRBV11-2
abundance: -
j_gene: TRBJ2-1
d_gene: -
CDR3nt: TGTGCCAGCAGCTTTATGCGGGGACCCTACAATGAGCAGTTCTTC
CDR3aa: CASSFMRGPYNEQFF

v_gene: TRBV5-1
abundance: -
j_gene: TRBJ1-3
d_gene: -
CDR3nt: TGCGCCAGCAGCTTAACCAGATCTGGAAACACCATATATTTT
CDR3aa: CASSLTRSGNTIYF

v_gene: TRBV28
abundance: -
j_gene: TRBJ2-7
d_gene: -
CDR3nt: TGTGCCAGCAGGATTAACAGGGTCCACTCCTACGAGCAGTACTTC
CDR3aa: CASRINRVHSYEQYF

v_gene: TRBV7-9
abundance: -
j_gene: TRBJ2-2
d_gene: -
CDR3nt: TGTGCCAGCAGTCGAGGTCGGGCCGGGGAGCTGTTTTTT
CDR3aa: CASSRGRAGELFF

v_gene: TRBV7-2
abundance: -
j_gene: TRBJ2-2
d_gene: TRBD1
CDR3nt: TGTGCCAGCAGCCGGGACAGGGGCCCCGGGGAGCTGTTTTTT
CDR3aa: CASSRDRGPGELFF

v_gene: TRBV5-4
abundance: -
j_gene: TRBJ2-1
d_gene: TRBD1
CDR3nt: TGTGCCAGCAGCTTGGTCGGGACAGAGCACAATGAGCAGTTCTTC
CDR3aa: CASSLVGTEHNEQFF

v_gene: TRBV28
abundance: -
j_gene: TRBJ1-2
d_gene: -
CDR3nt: TGTGCCAGCAGTTTATCTAGGGGTGGCTACACCTTC
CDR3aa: CASSLSRGGYTF

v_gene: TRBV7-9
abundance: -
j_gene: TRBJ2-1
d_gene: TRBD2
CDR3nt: TGTGCCAGCAGCTTTCCGACTAGCGGGAGCTCAAATGAGCAGTTCTTC
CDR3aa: CASSFPTSGSSNEQFF

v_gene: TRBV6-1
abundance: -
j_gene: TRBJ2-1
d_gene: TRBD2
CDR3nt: TGTGCCAGCAGTATAGTAGCGGGAACCTACAATGAGCAGTTCTTC
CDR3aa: CASSIVAGTYNEQFF

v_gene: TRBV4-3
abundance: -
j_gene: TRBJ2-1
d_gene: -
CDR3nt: TGCGCCAGCAGCCAAGATTCTCCGGGAAGCTCCTACAATGAGCAGTTCTTC
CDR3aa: CASSQDSPGSSYNEQFF

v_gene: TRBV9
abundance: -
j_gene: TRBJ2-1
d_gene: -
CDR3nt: TGTGCCAGCAGCTATTCTCCGAGCTCCTACAATGAGCAGTTCTTC
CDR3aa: CASSYSPSSYNEQFF

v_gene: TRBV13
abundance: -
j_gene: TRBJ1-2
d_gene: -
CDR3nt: TGTGCCAGCAGCTCCGGGAACTATGGCTACACCTTC
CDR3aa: CASSSGNYGYTF

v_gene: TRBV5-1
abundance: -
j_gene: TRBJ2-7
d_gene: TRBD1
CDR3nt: TGCGCCAGCAAGACAGGGTCGAACTCCTACGAGCAGTACTTC
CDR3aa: CASKTGSNSYEQYF

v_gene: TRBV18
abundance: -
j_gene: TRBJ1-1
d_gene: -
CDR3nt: TGTGCCAGCTCACCACTATCGGGGACGGGAGAAGCTTTCTTT
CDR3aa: CASSPLSGTGEAFF

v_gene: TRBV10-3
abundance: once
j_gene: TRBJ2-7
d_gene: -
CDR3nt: TGTGCCATCAGTGAAAGGGGACCCCCCTCCTACGAGCAGTACTTC
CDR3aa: CAISERGPPSYEQYF

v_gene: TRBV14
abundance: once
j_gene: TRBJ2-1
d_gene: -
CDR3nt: TGTGCCAGCAGCCAAGGGAGGCTAGCCGTAGACAATGAGCAGTTCTTC
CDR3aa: CASSQGRLAVDNEQFF

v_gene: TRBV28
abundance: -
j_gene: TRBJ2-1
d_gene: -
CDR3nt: TGTGCCAGCAGTTTGGGACTTCTTCGGGAGCAGTTCTTC
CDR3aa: CASSLGLLREQFF

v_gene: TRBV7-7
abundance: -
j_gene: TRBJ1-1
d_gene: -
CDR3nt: TGTGCCAGCAGCCCCCACGGACTTGGGGATAGGAACACTGAAGCTTTCTTT
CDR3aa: CASSPHGLGDRNTEAFF

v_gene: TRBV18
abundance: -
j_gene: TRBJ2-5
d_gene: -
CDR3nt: TGTGCCAGCTCACCGACCCCGCGGGAGACCCAGTACTTC
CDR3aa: CASSPTPRETQYF

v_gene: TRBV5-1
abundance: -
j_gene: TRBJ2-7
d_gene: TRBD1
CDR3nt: TGCGCCAGCAGCTTCAACACAGGGGAAAGCTACGAGCAGTACTTC
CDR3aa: CASSFNTGESYEQYF

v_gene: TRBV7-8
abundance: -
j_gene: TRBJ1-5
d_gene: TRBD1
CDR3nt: TGTGCCAGCAGCTTAGTAAGCCCGGACAGGGGACAGCCCCAGCATTTT
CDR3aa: CASSLVSPDRGQPQHF

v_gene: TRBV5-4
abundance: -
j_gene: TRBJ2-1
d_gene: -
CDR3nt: TGTGCCAGCAGCCCGGACTGGACTGAGCAGTTCTTC
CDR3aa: CASSPDWTEQFF

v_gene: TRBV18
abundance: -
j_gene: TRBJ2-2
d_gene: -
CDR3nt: TGTGCCAGCTCACCACCCAACGGGAGAGCCGGGGAGCTGTTTTTT
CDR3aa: CASSPPNGRAGELFF

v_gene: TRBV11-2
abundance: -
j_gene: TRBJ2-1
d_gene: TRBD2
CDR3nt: TGTGCCAGCAGCTTAGTAGCGGGAGACTCGGGCAATGAGCAGTTCTTC
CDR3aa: CASSLVAGDSGNEQFF

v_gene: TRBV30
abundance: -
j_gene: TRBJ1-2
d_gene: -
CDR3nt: TGTGCCCGTGGGCCCTCCGGGGCTGGTGGAACCTTC
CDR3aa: CARGPSGAGGTF

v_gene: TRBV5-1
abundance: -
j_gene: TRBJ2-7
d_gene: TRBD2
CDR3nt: TGCGCCAGCAGCCAAATGACTAGCAGAAGATGGGAGCAGTACTTC
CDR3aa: CASSQMTSRRWEQYF

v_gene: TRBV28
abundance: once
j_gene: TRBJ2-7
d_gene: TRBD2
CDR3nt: TGTGCCAGCAGTTTGGTAGCGGGCCTCTCCTACGAGCAGTACTTC
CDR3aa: CASSLVAGLSYEQYF

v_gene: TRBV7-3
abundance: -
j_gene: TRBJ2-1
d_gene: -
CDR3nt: TGTGCCAGCAGCTCACCAGGGAGCGGGCGCAACAATGAGCAGTTCTTC
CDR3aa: CASSSPGSGRNNEQFF

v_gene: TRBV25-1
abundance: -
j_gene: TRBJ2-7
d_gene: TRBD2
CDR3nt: TGTGCCAGCAGTGAAATTAAAGGACTAGCCTACGAGCAGTACTTC
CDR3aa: CASSEIKGLAYEQYF

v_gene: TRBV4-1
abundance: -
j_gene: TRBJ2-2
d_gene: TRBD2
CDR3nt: TGCGCCAGCAGCCTAGGGACTAGCGGGAGCACGGAGCTGTTTTTT
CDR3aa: CASSLGTSGSTELFF

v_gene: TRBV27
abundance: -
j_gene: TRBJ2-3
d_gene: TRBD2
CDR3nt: TGTGCCAGCAGTTTATGGGCTAGCGGGAGGGATACGCAGTATTTT
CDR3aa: CASSLWASGRDTQYF

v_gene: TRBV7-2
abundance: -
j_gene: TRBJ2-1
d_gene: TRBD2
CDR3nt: TGTGCCAGCAGCTTCCTAGCGGGAGGGCCACACAATGAGCAGTTCTTC
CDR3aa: CASSFLAGGPHNEQFF

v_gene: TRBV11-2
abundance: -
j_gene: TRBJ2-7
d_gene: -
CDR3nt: TGTGCCAGCAGCTTAGGACAGGGAGGACTCTACGAGCAGTACTTC
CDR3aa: CASSLGQGGLYEQYF

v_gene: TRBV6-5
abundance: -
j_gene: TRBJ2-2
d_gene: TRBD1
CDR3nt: TGTGCCAGCCGGAGACAGGGGACCACCGGGGAGCTGTTTTTT
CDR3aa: CASRRQGTTGELFF

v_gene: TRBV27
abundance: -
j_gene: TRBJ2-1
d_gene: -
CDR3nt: TGTGCCAGCAGTGGCAGGTACAATGAGCAGTTCTTC
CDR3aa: CASSGRYNEQFF

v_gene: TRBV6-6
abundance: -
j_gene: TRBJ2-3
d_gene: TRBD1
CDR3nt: TGTGCCAGCAGTTACTCGGGGACAGAGAATACGCAGTATTTT
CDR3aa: CASSYSGTENTQYF